Shown below are 18 T cell receptor beta chains from a single sample sequenced in a study of shared clonotypes between healthy human individuals. TCRdb's table, derived via immunoSEQ multiplex PCR, lists solely in-frame clones and lacks some. The sample holds about 2.4 million clones; roughly 93% are singletons and the top ten take 0.36%. Sequencing used naive CD4+ T cells from PBMCs. Described subset: CD45RA+ positively selected. Receptors were obtained from a man between 18 and 35 years old in good health. Some clones in this sample may be carry-over from other donors' samples.

The chain carries TRBV25-1 and TRBJ2-7, with D perhaps matching TRBD2 (6 bases). The CDR3 runs 13 residues. Germline V gene data show CDR1 as MGHDK and CDR2 as SYGVNS. The V gene lost 7 bases and the J gene lost 1 base, with 11 bases spanning the gap. CDR3 nucleotide sequence: TGTGCCAGCAAGTCGGAGGGGTCCTACGAGCAGTACTTC. Protein: CASKSEGSYEQYF.

J is TRBJ1-2 and V is TRBV7-6; TRBD1 matches 7 bases. The CDR3 extends over 13 amino acids. The V and J ends lost 5 bases and 4 bases, in that order; junction bases with no gene match: 4. Germline values: CDR1 SGHVS, CDR2 FNYEAQ. CDR3 sequence (DNA): TGTGCCAGCAGCATGACAGGGAGCTATGGCTACACCTTC. Its protein product is CASSMTGSYGYTF.

The gene calls are TRBV7-2 and TRBJ2-5; the D gene is possibly TRBD2 (5 bases). The CDR3 has 15 amino acids. The germline gives CDR1 SGHTA, CDR2 FQGNSA. With 2 bases removed from V and 5 bases from J, the gap between germline ends came to 15 bases. The CDR3 reads CASSLSTSGLETQYF. The CDR3, as DNA: TGTGCCAGCAGCTTAAGTACCAGCGGCCTCGAGACCCAGTACTTC.

This clone was detected once. The chain is built from TRBV30 and TRBJ1-5; possible D gene TRBD1, 5 bases. V gave up 8 bases and J gave up 0 bases, with 17 bases separating them. The CDR3 is 15 amino acids. Germline lookup yields CDR1 GTSNPN and CDR2 SVGIG (reference sequence). CDR3 bases: TGTGCCCTTCAAGAAGGGGCGAATAGCAATCAGCCCCAGCATTTT. Its protein product is CALQEGANSNQPQHF.

The chain joins TRBV10-3 to TRBJ2-1, with a weak D call TRBD2 (5 bases). This CDR3 has 14 residues. V was trimmed by 4 bases and J by 0 bases, leaving 7 bases between them. CDR1 and CDR2 from the germline V gene are ENHRY and SYGVKD. CDR3 nucleotide sequence: TGTGCCATCAGTGCAGGACTCTCCTACAATGAGCAGTTCTTC. Its protein product is CAISAGLSYNEQFF.

The V call is TRBV9, the J call TRBJ2-3, with unresolved D. Germline V gene lookup returns CDR1 SGDLS and CDR2 YYNGEE. The CDR3 is 15 amino acids. The V end lost 2 bases, the J end lost 2 bases, and 12 bases lay between the germline ends. CDR3 amino acids: CASSVSSWATDTQYF. The CDR3 bases are TGTGCCAGCAGCGTTTCTTCCTGGGCCACAGATACGCAGTATTTT.

This clone was recorded once. The J gene is TRBJ1-2, the V gene TRBV7-2; no clear D gene. The CDR3 has 14 residues. V dropped 1 base and J dropped 3 bases, with 9 bases sitting between them. Germline CDR1 SGHTA, CDR2 FQGNSA. The CDR3 region is CASSLGVAYYGYTF. The CDR3 coding sequence is TGTGCCAGCAGCTTAGGCGTGGCGTACTATGGCTACACCTTC.

The chain couples TRBV29-1 to TRBJ2-1; 9 positions agree with TRBD2. The CDR3 is made up of 16 amino acids. The trim removed 3 bases at V and 4 bases at J, leaving 10 bases unmatched. Germline V CDR1 and CDR2: SQVTM, ANQGSEA. The CDR3 loop reads CSVEPPFSGSYNEQFF. In DNA form, the CDR3 reads TGCAGCGTTGAGCCTCCTTTTAGCGGGAGTTACAATGAGCAGTTCTTC.

V and J are TRBV5-1 and TRBJ2-7; D not resolved. The length of the CDR3 is 15 residues. Trimming cost V 4 bases and J 8 bases, with 22 bases left between them. Germline CDR1 is SGHRS and CDR2 is YFSETQ. CDR3 amino acids: CASSPASTPGPQQYF. CDR3 bases: TGCGCCAGCAGCCCCGCGTCGACTCCCGGCCCTCAGCAGTACTTC.

The chain is built from TRBV5-1 and TRBJ2-1, with 9 bases lining up with TRBD2. V lost 7 bases and J lost 2; bases outside the gene matches: 7. There are 15 residues in the CDR3. Germline loops: CDR1 SGHRS, CDR2 YFSETQ. The CDR3 sequence is CASQFASGAYNEQFF. The CDR3 bases are TGCGCCAGCCAATTCGCTAGCGGGGCCTACAATGAGCAGTTCTTC.

The chain joins TRBV11-2 to TRBJ1-3, with TRBD1 matching over 8 bases. V shed 2 bases, J shed 4 bases, and the junction held 10 bases outside the gene matches. From germline, CDR1 is SGHAT and CDR2 FQNNGV. This CDR3 spans 17 amino acids. The CDR3 protein is CASSLRGPGGSGNTIYF. CDR3 nucleotide sequence: TGTGCCAGCAGCTTACGGGGACCAGGGGGCTCGGGAAACACCATATATTTT.

This clone has a single count. V is TRBV10-3 and J is TRBJ2-1; TRBD2 aligns across 7 bases. The CDR3 has 19 amino acids. V gave up 7 bases and J gave up 3 bases; unmatched junction bases: 21. Germline CDR1 reads ENHRY; CDR2 reads SYGVKD. The chain's CDR3 is CAITGRASGTRDRYNEQFF. CDR3 bases: TGTGCCATCACCGGGCGGGCTAGCGGAACCCGAGACCGCTACAATGAGCAGTTCTTC.

The genes are TRBV5-6 and TRBJ1-6; TRBD1 is a possible D gene (6 bases). Germline values: CDR1 SGHDT, CDR2 YYEEEE. Trimming took off 4 bases at V and 9 bases at J, with 14 bases between the two ends. The CDR3 has 14 residues. The CDR3 is CASSVDRRGSPLHF. The CDR3 nucleotides read TGTGCCAGCAGCGTTGACAGGCGGGGTTCACCCCTCCACTTT.

V is TRBV5-1 and J is TRBJ2-1; possibly TRBD1 for D (6 bases). With 1 base removed from V and 4 bases from J, the gap between germline ends came to 18 bases. Per the germline V gene, CDR1 is SGHRS and CDR2 is YFSETQ. The CDR3 length is 17 residues. As DNA, the CDR3 is TGCGCCAGCAGCTTGAAGGCAGGGGACCCGACTTACAATGAGCAGTTCTTC. This translates into CASSLKAGDPTYNEQFF.

The DNA of the CDR3 is TGTGCCAGCAGCGGCCGGTCTAGCGGGAGGGCCGCGGCAGATACGCAGTATTTT. This codes for CASSGRSSGRAAADTQYF. The V and J genes are TRBV11-3 and TRBJ2-3, with TRBD2 matching 12 bases. The CDR3 runs to 18 residues. Germline CDR1 is SGHNT and CDR2 is YENEEA. With V trimmed by 5 bases and J by 4 bases, 13 bases remained unmatched.

The chain uses TRBV7-9 and TRBJ2-6; 10 positions match TRBD1. With V trimmed by 6 bases and J by 1 base, 3 bases remained unmatched. Looked up from germline, CDR1 is SEHNR and CDR2 is FQNEAQ (reference sequence). The CDR3 spans 16 residues. CDR3 protein: CASSGTGVSGANVLTF. CDR3 DNA sequence: TGTGCCAGCAGTGGGACAGGGGTTTCTGGGGCCAACGTCCTGACTTTC.

This chain links TRBV6-1 with TRBJ1-5, with D maybe TRBD1 (6 bases). The ends were cut back, 7 bases at V and 5 bases at J, with 15 bases in the middle. In germline, CDR1 is MNHNS, CDR2 SASEGT. The CDR3 contains 14 residues. The CDR3: CASNPQGYYQPQHF. The CDR3 bases are TGTGCCAGCAACCCTCAGGGGTATTATCAGCCCCAGCATTTT.

This chain's CDR3 is CASSMTGGYYGYTF. In DNA, the CDR3 is TGTGCCAGCAGCATGACAGGGGGGTATTATGGCTACACCTTC. V gene TRBV28 combines with J gene TRBJ1-2, with 9 bases identical to TRBD1. Germline CDR1 MDHEN, CDR2 SYDVKM. The CDR3 is 14 amino acids. The trim removed 6 bases at V and 5 bases at J, leaving 7 bases unmatched.